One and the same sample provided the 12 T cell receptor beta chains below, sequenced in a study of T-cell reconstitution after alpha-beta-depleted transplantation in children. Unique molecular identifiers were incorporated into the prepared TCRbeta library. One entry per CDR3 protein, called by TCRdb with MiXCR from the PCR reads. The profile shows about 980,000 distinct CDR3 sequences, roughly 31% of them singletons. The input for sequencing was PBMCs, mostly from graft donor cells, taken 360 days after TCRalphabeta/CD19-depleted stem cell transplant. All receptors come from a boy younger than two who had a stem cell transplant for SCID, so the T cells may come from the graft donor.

The CDR3 reads CASSRPTPVGRYIEKLFF. The CDR3, as DNA: TGTGCCAGCAGCCGACCTACCCCCGTGGGGCGCTACATCGAAAAACTGTTTTTT. The V call is TRBV12-3 or TRBV12-4, the J call TRBJ1-4; D is perhaps TRBD1 (5 bases). CDR3 length: 18 residues. The germline V and J ends were trimmed by 6 bases and 8 bases, with 28 bases remaining between them.

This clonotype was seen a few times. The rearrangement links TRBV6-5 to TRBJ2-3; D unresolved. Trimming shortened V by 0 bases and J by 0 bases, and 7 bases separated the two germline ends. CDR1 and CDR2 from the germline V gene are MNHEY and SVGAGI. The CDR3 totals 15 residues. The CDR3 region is CASSYSDGSTDTQYF. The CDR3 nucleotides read TGTGCCAGCAGTTACTCGGACGGGAGCACAGATACGCAGTATTTT.

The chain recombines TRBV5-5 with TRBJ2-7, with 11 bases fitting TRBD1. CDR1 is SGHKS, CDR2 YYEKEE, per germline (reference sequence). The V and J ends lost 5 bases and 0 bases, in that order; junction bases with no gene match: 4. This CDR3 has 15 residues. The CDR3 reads CASSWDRGASYEQYF. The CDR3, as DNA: TGTGCCAGCAGTTGGGACAGGGGGGCCTCCTACGAGCAGTACTTC.

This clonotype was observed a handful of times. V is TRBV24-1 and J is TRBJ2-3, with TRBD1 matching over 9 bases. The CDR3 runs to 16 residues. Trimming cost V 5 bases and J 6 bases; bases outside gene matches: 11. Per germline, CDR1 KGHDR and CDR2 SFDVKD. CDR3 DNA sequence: TGTGCCACCAGTGCCCCAGGACAGGGGAATTGGGATACGCAGTATTTT. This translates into CATSAPGQGNWDTQYF.

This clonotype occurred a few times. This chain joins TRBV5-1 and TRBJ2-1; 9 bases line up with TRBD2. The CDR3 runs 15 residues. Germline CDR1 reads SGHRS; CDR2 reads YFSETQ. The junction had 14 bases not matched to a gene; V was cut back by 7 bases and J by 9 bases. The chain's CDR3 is CASVLTAGGHGEQFF. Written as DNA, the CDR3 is TGCGCCAGCGTACTCACAGCGGGGGGCCATGGTGAGCAGTTCTTC.

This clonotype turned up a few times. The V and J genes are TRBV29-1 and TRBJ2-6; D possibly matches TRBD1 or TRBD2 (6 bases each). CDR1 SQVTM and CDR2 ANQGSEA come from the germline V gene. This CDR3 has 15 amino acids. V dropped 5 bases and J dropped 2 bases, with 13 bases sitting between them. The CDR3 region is CSVKTGGTGANVLTF. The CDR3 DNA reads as TGCAGCGTTAAGACCGGGGGCACTGGGGCCAACGTCCTGACTTTC.

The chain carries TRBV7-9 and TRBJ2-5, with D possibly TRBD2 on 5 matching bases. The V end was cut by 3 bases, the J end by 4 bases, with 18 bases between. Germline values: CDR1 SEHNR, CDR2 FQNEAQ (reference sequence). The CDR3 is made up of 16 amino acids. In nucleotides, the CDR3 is TGTGCCAGCAGCTTCCTGAACCCGAGGGCGGGAGAGACCCAGTACTTC. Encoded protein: CASSFLNPRAGETQYF.

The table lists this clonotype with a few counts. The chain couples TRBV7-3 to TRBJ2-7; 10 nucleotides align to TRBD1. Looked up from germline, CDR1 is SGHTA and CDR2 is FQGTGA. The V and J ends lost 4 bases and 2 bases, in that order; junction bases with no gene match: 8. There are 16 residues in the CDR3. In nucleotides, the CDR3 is TGTGCCAGCAGCTCAAACTCGGGGACAGGGGCCTACGAGCAGTACTTC. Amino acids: CASSSNSGTGAYEQYF.

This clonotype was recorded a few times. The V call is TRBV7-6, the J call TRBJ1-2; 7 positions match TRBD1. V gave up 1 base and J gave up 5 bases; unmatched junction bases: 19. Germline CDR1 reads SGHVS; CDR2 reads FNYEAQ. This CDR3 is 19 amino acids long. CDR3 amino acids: CASSLVSGYSTGDRYGYTF. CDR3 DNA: TGTGCCAGCAGCTTAGTGTCGGGCTATAGCACAGGGGATCGGTATGGCTACACCTTC.

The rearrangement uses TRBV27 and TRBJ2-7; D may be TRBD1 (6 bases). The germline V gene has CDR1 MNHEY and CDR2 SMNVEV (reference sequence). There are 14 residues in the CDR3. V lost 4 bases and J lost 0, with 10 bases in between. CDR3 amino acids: CASSWTETSYEQYF. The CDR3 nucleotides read TGTGCCAGCAGTTGGACAGAAACCTCCTACGAGCAGTACTTC.

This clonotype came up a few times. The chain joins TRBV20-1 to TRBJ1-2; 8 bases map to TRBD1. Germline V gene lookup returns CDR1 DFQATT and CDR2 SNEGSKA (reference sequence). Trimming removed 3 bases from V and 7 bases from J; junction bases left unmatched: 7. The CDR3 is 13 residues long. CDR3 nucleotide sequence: TGCAGTGCTAGGTCGCAGGGGGCGGTTGGCTACACCTTC. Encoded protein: CSARSQGAVGYTF.

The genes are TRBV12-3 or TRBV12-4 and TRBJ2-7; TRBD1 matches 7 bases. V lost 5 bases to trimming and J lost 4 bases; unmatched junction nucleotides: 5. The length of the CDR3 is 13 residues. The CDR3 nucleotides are TGTGCCAGCAGTGTAGGACAGGTATACGAGCAGTACTTC. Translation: CASSVGQVYEQYF.